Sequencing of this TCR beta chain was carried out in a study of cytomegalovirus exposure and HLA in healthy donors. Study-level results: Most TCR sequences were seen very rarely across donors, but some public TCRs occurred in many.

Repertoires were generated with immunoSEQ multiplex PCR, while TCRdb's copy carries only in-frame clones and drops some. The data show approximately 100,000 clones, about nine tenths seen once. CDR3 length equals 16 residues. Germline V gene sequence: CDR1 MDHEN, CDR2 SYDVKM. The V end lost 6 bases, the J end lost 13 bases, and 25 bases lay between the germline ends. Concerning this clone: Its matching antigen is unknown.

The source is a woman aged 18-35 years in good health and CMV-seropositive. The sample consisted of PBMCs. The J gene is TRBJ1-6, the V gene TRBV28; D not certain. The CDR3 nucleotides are TGTGCCAGCAGCCTTGGGGTGCAGCCGAGGGCTCACCCCCTCCACTTT. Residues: CASSLGVQPRAHPLHF.